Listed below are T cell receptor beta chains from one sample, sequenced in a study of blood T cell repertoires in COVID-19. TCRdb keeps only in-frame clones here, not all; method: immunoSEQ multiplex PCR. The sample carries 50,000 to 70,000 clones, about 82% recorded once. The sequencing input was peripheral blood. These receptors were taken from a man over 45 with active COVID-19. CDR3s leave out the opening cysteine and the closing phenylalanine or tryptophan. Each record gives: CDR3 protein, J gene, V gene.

CDR3 protein: ASSAGQPNTEAF; J gene: TRBJ1-1; V gene: TRBV9
CDR3 protein: ASSLAGQKGYT; J gene: TRBJ1-2; V gene: TRBV7-9
CDR3 protein: ASSYIRGEAF; J gene: TRBJ1-1; V gene: TRBV6-5
CDR3 protein: ASSVAGGHYEQY; J gene: TRBJ2-7; V gene: TRBV9
CDR3 protein: ASSPGTGTGGDDYGYT; J gene: TRBJ1-2; V gene: TRBV4-1
CDR3 protein: AWGQGIKETQY; J gene: TRBJ2-5; V gene: TRBV30
CDR3 protein: ASSPGGNIQY; J gene: TRBJ2-4; V gene: TRBV7-9
CDR3 protein: ASSDPNTGLIGEKLF; J gene: TRBJ1-4; V gene: TRBV25-1
CDR3 protein: ASRRLAENSPLH; J gene: TRBJ1-6; V gene: TRBV2
CDR3 protein: ATSLRGTAVRRNTIY; J gene: TRBJ1-3; V gene: TRBV24-1
CDR3 protein: ASSQGQVNTEAF; J gene: TRBJ1-1; V gene: TRBV5-1
CDR3 protein: ASSSAGGSEKLF; J gene: TRBJ1-4; V gene: TRBV19
CDR3 protein: ASSVSQGPYEQY; J gene: TRBJ2-7; V gene: TRBV9
CDR3 protein: ASSPLLRSTINTEAF; J gene: TRBJ1-1; V gene: TRBV27
CDR3 protein: ATSGPGRGYGYT; J gene: TRBJ1-2; V gene: TRBV24-1
CDR3 protein: ASINSGGVNTGELF; J gene: TRBJ2-2; V gene: TRBV19
CDR3 protein: AGGTGKEAF; J gene: TRBJ1-1; V gene: TRBV2
CDR3 protein: ASSRGAAGANVLT; J gene: TRBJ2-6; V gene: TRBV6-5
CDR3 protein: ASSPQQGAYNEQF; J gene: TRBJ2-1; V gene: TRBV9
CDR3 protein: ASSKLAGALGEQF; J gene: TRBJ2-1; V gene: TRBV2
CDR3 protein: ASSLTGGGQPQH; J gene: TRBJ1-5; V gene: TRBV28
CDR3 protein: ASSPRLAGEVGELF; J gene: TRBJ2-2; V gene: TRBV7-6
CDR3 protein: ASSIAETNTGELF; J gene: TRBJ2-2; V gene: TRBV7-9
CDR3 protein: ASSLGRVTGELF; J gene: TRBJ2-2; V gene: TRBV11-3
CDR3 protein: ASSHKAGTGARTDTQY; J gene: TRBJ2-3; V gene: TRBV3-1/TRBV3-2
CDR3 protein: ASSFAVNTEAF; J gene: TRBJ1-1; V gene: TRBV5-5